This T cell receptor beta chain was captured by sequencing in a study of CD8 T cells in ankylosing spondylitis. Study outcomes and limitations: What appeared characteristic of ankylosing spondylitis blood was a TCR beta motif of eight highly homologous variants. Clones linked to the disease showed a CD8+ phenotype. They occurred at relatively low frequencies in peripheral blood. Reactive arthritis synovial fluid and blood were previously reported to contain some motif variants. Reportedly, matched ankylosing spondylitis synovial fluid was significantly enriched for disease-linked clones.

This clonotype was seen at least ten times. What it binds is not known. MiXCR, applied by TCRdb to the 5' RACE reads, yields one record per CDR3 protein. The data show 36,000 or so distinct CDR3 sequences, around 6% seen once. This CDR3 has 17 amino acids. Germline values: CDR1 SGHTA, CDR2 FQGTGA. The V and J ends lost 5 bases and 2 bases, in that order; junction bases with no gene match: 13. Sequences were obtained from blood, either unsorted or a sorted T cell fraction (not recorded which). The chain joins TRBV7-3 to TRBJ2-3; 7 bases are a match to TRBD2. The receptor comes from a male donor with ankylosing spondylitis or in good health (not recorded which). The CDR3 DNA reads TGTGCCAGCAGCGCTACCACCCTTCTAGCGGACACAGATACGCAGTATTTT. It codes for CASSATTLLADTDTQYF.